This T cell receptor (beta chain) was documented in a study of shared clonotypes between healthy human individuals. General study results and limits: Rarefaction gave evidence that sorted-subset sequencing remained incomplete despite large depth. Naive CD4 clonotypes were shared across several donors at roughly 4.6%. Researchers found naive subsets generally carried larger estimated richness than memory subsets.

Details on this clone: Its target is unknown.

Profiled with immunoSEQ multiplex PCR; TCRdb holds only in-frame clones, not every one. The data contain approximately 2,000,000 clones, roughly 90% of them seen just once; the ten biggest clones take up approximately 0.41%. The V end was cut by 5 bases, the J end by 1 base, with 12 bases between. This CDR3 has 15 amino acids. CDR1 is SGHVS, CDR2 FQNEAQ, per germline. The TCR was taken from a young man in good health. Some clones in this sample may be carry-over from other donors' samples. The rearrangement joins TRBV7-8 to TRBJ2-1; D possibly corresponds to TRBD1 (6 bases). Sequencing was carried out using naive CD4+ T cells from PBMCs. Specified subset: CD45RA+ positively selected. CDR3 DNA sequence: TGTGCCAGCAGCACGGGGACACCTTCCTACAATGAGCAGTTCTTC. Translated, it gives CASSTGTPSYNEQFF.